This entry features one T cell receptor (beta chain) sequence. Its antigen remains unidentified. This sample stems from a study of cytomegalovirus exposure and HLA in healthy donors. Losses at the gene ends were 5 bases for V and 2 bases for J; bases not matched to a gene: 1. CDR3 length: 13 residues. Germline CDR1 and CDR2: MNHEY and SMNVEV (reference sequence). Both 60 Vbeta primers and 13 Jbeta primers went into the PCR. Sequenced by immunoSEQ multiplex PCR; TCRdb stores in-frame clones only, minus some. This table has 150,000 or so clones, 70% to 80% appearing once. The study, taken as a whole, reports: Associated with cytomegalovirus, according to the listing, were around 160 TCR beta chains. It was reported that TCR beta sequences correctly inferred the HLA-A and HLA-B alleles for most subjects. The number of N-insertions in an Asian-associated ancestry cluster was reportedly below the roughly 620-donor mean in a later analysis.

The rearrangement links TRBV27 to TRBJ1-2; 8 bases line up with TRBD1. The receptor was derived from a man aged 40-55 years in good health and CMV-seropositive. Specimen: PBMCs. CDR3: CASSRTGNYGYTF. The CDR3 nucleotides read TGTGCCAGCAGTAGGACAGGGAACTATGGCTACACCTTC.